Presented here are 11 T cell receptor beta chains from one specimen sequenced in a study of multiple sclerosis patients with progressive multifocal leukoencephalopathy. Time point described: before natalizumab initiation. The repertoire was sequenced with immunoSEQ multiplex PCR; TCRdb's copy has only in-frame clones and lacks some. This repertoire shows some 30,000 clones, 88% found once; its top ten account for 1.1%. The sample was PBMCs. These receptors all come from a human donor with multiple sclerosis.

The chain uses TRBV4-3 and TRBJ1-6; D may be TRBD1 (5 bases). CDR3 length: 15 amino acids. Germline V gene lookup returns CDR1 LGHNA and CDR2 YSLEER. V lost 5 bases, J lost 10 bases, and 18 bases lay in between. The CDR3: CASSEAQGVGSPLHF. The CDR3 nucleotides are TGCGCCAGCAGCGAAGCACAAGGGGTCGGATCACCCCTCCACTTT.

J is TRBJ2-3 and V is TRBV19; 13 nucleotides match TRBD2. V shed 3 bases, J shed 9 bases, and the junction held 6 bases outside the gene matches. Germline CDR1 reads LNHDA; CDR2 reads SQIVND (reference sequence). The CDR3 length is 15 residues. For the CDR3, the DNA is TGTGCCAGTAGTATTGACAGGACTAGCGGGGGAACGCAGTATTTT. Its protein is CASSIDRTSGGTQYF.

J is TRBJ2-1 and V is TRBV5-6, with TRBD2 matching over 8 bases. The J segment lost 6 bases and the V segment lost 5 bases, leaving 7 bases of the junction unmatched. Germline V gene data show CDR1 as SGHDT and CDR2 as YYEEEE. The CDR3 extends over 14 amino acids. In nucleotides, the CDR3 is TGTGCCAGCAGTCTAGGACTAGCCCGCAATGAGCAGTTCTTC. It is translated as CASSLGLARNEQFF.

In regard to this clone: Its ends do not fully match the called genes, so a read error is possible. The CDR3 DNA sequence: TGTGCCAGCAGCTCGGAGGGGGCCGACGAGACCAAGTACTTC. It translates to CASSSEGADETKYF. The V gene is TRBV5-8, the J gene TRBJ2-5; tentative D call: TRBD1 (7 bases). The CDR3 extends over 14 amino acids. Per the germline V gene, CDR1 is SGHTS and CDR2 is YDEGEE.

The gene calls are TRBV4-2 and TRBJ2-7, with TRBD1 identical over 8 bases. J lost 4 bases, V lost 3 bases, and 8 bases had no gene match. The CDR3 has 15 residues. CDR1 LGHNA and CDR2 YNFKEQ come from the germline V gene. As DNA, the CDR3 is TGTGCCAGCAGCCACGAACAGGGGGTCAATTACGAGCAGTACTTC. This translates into CASSHEQGVNYEQYF.

The chain has TRBV7-3 and TRBJ1-2, with a weak D call TRBD1 (6 bases). V lost 4 bases to trimming and J lost 8 bases, with 14 bases between them. From germline, CDR1 is SGHTA and CDR2 FQGTGA. This CDR3 is 13 amino acids long. The DNA of the CDR3 is TGTGCCAGCAGCTCCTCCACAGGGAGCGGCTACACCTTC. Protein: CASSSSTGSGYTF.

The J gene is TRBJ2-2, the V gene TRBV25-1; D not resolved. The germline V gene encodes CDR1 MGHDK and CDR2 SYGVNS. The V gene lost 1 base and the J gene lost 5 bases, with 5 bases spanning the gap. The CDR3 loop spans 13 amino acids. Here the CDR3 reads CASSESGTGELFF. The CDR3 DNA follows: TGTGCCAGCAGTGAATCCGGTACCGGGGAGCTGTTTTTT.

A few counts support this clone. The chain combines TRBV7-9 with TRBJ2-2, with D uncertain. This CDR3 has 14 residues. Trimming took off 2 bases at V and 1 base at J, with 5 bases between the two ends. The germline V gene has CDR1 SEHNR and CDR2 FQNEAQ (reference sequence). The CDR3 DNA sequence: TGTGCCAGCAGCTTAACTCAGAACACCGGGGAGCTGTTTTTT. This gives the protein CASSLTQNTGELFF.

V gene TRBV9 combines with J gene TRBJ1-4; D gene ambiguous. The V and J ends lost 4 bases and 0 bases respectively, with 13 bases between them. CDR3 length: 16 amino acids. Germline CDR1 SGDLS, CDR2 YYNGEE. CDR3: CASSPRRAATNEKLFF. CDR3 sequence (DNA): TGTGCCAGCAGCCCTCGCCGGGCGGCAACTAATGAAAAACTGTTTTTT.

The chain joins TRBV25-1 to TRBJ1-1, with D possibly TRBD1 on 5 matching bases. Germline assignment: CDR1 MGHDK and CDR2 SYGVNS. Trimming left V 4 bases short and J 6 bases short, with 9 bases between. There are 12 residues in the CDR3. In DNA form, the CDR3 reads TGTGCCAGCAGTGCAGGGTCCGCTGAAGCTTTCTTT. It translates to CASSAGSAEAFF. Filled out from reference TRBV25-1 and TRBJ1-1, the complete variable domain reads EADIYQTPRYLVIGTGKKITLECSQTMGHDKMYWYQQDPGMELHLIHYSYGVNSTEKGDLSSESTVSRIRTEHFPLTLESARPSHTSQYLCASSAGSAEAFFGQGTRLTVV.

The chain is built from TRBV5-4 and TRBJ1-2; D is undetermined. Looked up from germline, CDR1 is SGHNT and CDR2 is YYREEE (reference sequence). V gave up 4 bases and J gave up 8 bases, with 15 bases separating them. CDR3 length: 13 amino acids. The CDR3 bases are TGTGCCAGCAGCCCTTCCGAGGTACGGGGCTACACCTTC. Its protein is CASSPSEVRGYTF. Combining the CDR3 with reference TRBV5-4 and TRBJ1-2 gives the whole variable domain ETGVTQSPTHLIKTRGQQVTLRCSSQSGHNTVSWYQQALGQGPQFIFQYYREEENGRGNFPPRFSGLQFPNYSSELNVNALELDDSALYLCASSPSEVRGYTFGSGTRLTVV.